The T cell receptor (beta chain) under discussion was sequenced for a study of cytomegalovirus exposure and HLA in healthy donors. The PCR ran on 60 Vbeta and 13 Jbeta primers. Sequencing was performed with immunoSEQ multiplex PCR; in TCRdb, only in-frame clones are kept and a portion is missing. In all, the sample yields tens of thousands of clones. The CDR3 is 14 amino acids. Germline-derived CDR1 and CDR2 are MNHEY and SVGAGI. Trimming removed 0 bases from V and 5 bases from J, with 10 bases in between. The sequence derives from a woman aged 25 to 45 in good health and CMV-seronegative. This chain links TRBV6-5 with TRBJ2-5; D is uncertain. The sequenced material came from PBMCs. CDR3 sequence: CASSYSPAGETQYF. The CDR3 DNA reads TGTGCCAGCAGTTACTCGCCCGCCGGGGAGACCCAGTACTTC.